This TCR beta chain derives from a study of cytomegalovirus exposure and HLA in healthy donors. In the study overall: T cells numbering around 200 million yielded approximately 120 million unique TCR beta sequences in an earlier analysis. Early release data held 85 million or so unique TCRs from HLA-typed donors. Points from the study as a whole: A later analysis found TCR association rates differed by HLA locus, highest for DRB1 and lowest for HLA-C. In a later analysis, the majority of CMV-associated beta chains seemingly showed HLA restriction.

On this clone: Its target is not known.

The PCR had 60 Vbeta and 13 Jbeta primers. The method was immunoSEQ multiplex PCR; TCRdb's version includes in-frame clones alone and lacks a portion of them. The sample table sets out 200,000 or so clones. With 4 bases removed from V and 1 base from J, the gap between germline ends came to 9 bases. This CDR3 spans 15 amino acids. The V gene's germline CDR1 is SGHDT and CDR2 YYEEEE. The receptor's source is a boy aged 5-17 years in good health and CMV-seronegative. Material for sequencing was PBMCs. The chain combines TRBV5-6 with TRBJ2-6; D possibly corresponds to TRBD1 (6 bases). CDR3 protein: CASSKQGSGANVLTF. CDR3 nucleotide sequence: TGTGCCAGCAGCAAACAGGGTTCTGGGGCCAACGTCCTGACTTTC.